Listed below are T cell receptor beta chains from one sample, sequenced in a study of response to subunit inactivated influenza vaccine. Via MiXCR, TCRdb re-called the RT-PCR reads, giving one row per CDR3 protein. The sample includes approximately 500,000 distinct CDR3 sequences, approximately 13% of them seen just once. The sample here was PBMCs from blood, taken roughly 6 weeks after vaccination. The receptor set was obtained from a middle-aged man who received an inactivated influenza vaccine. Both conserved end residues are part of each CDR3. The D gene is left open where the match is weak. Rows may omit the clone size; those that give it use once, few, many or a size class.

V gene	clone size	D gene	J gene	CDR3 protein	CDR3 DNA
TRBV5-6	few	-	TRBJ2-7	CASSLWAPYEQYF	TGTGCCAGCAGCTTGTGGGCTCCCTACGAGCAGTACTTC
TRBV7-2	many	TRBD2	TRBJ2-5	CASRIWEGQETQYF	TGTGCCAGCAGGATTTGGGAGGGACAAGAGACCCAGTACTTC
TRBV29-1	few	-	TRBJ2-7	CSVVFGSYEQYF	TGCAGCGTTGTTTTTGGGTCCTACGAGCAGTACTTC
TRBV5-1	many	-	TRBJ2-1	CASSLASYYNEQFF	TGCGCCAGCAGCTTGGCCAGCTACTACAATGAGCAGTTCTTC
TRBV5-1	few	-	TRBJ2-5	CASSGSGSQETQYF	TGCGCCAGCAGCGGCTCGGGGAGTCAAGAGACCCAGTACTTC
TRBV7-2	many	TRBD2	TRBJ2-7	CASKLLAGVHEQYF	TGTGCCAGCAAACTACTAGCGGGAGTTCACGAGCAGTACTTC
TRBV29-1	-	-	TRBJ1-1	CSVDVAGQNTEAFF	TGCAGCGTCGACGTAGCCGGACAGAACACTGAAGCTTTCTTT
TRBV5-4	many	TRBD1	TRBJ1-1	CASSRDRANTEAFF	TGTGCCAGCAGCCGGGACAGGGCGAACACTGAAGCTTTCTTT
TRBV7-9	-	-	TRBJ2-5	CASSYAKETQYF	TGTGCCAGCAGCTACGCCAAAGAGACCCAGTACTTC
TRBV20-1	-	-	TRBJ2-5	CCAKGLGAEDQETQYF	TGCTGTGCTAAAGGATTGGGAGCGGAGGACCAAGAGACCCAGTACTTC
TRBV6-1	-	TRBD1	TRBJ2-7	CASSTHTQGARSYEQYF	TGTGCCAGCAGCACCCACACGCAGGGGGCGCGGTCCTACGAGCAGTACTTC
TRBV6-4	many	-	TRBJ1-1	CASSGQKNTEAFF	TGTGCCAGCAGCGGACAGAAGAACACTGAAGCTTTCTTT
TRBV19	few	TRBD1	TRBJ2-1	CATQTPGTGSGGQFF	TGTGCCACCCAGACCCCCGGGACAGGATCTGGCGGGCAGTTCTTC
TRBV27	-	TRBD2	TRBJ2-1	CASSLLAGGPFNEQFF	TGTGCCAGCAGTTTACTTGCGGGAGGCCCCTTCAATGAGCAGTTCTTC
TRBV7-8	-	TRBD2	TRBJ2-3	CASSLASGGPSTDTQYF	TGTGCCAGCAGCTTAGCTAGCGGGGGGCCGAGCACAGATACGCAGTATTTT
TRBV18	few	-	TRBJ2-1	CASSPPNARSSYNEQFF	TGTGCCAGCTCACCACCGAATGCCCGAAGCTCCTACAATGAGCAGTTCTTC
TRBV7-2	few	-	TRBJ1-2	CASSRRTADYGYTF	TGTGCCAGCAGCCGAAGGACGGCAGACTATGGCTACACCTTC
TRBV9	-	TRBD2	TRBJ2-7	CASNLAGAWEEQYF	TGTGCCAGCAACCTAGCGGGAGCTTGGGAGGAGCAGTACTTC